This T cell receptor beta chain was retrieved from a study of CD8 T cells in ankylosing spondylitis. V was shortened by 6 bases and J by 0 bases, with 18 bases between the two germline ends. In germline, CDR1 is DFQATT, CDR2 SNEGSKA (reference sequence). The CDR3 spans 15 residues. TCRdb independently ran MiXCR on the 5' RACE reads; one entry per CDR3 protein. The sample shows roughly 97,000 distinct CDR3 sequences, over 6.5% of them seen only once. This clonotype showed up many times. The antigen remains undetermined. Study conclusions and caveats: There was reportedly significant enrichment of clones that were disease-linked in matched ankylosing spondylitis synovial fluid.

V usage is TRBV20-1 and J usage is TRBJ2-7; the D gene is possibly TRBD2 (6 bases). Sequences were obtained from blood, either unsorted or a sorted T cell fraction (not recorded which). The TCR was taken from a male donor with ankylosing spondylitis or in good health (not recorded which). The DNA of the CDR3 is TGCAGTGCAAAGGAGCCGGCGGGGACCTCCTACGAGCAGTACTTC. Protein product: CSAKEPAGTSYEQYF.